A selection of T cell receptor beta chains follows, all from one sample in a study of human T cells and chemical hapten exposure. A single record per CDR3 protein comes from TCRdb applying MiXCR to the RACE reads. The sample consists of under 130,000 distinct CDR3 sequences, roughly a third of them appearing once. Specimen: whole blood, collected in connection with sensitization to the hapten diphenylcyclopropenone (DPC). The receptors here all came from a man between 35 and 55 years old with alopecia areata. Some clones in this sample may be carry-over from other donors' samples. The CDR3 runs from the conserved cysteine through the conserved F or W. The D gene is left open where the match is weak. The listing skips clone size in some rows; elsewhere it reads once, few, many or a size class.

D gene | J gene | V gene | clone size | CDR3 DNA | CDR3 protein
NA | TRBJ2-1 | TRBV4-1 | NA | TGCGCCAGCAGCCAAGATGGGACGGACTACAATGAGCAGTTCTTC | CASSQDGTDYNEQFF
TRBD1 | TRBJ1-2 | TRBV27 | few | TGTGCCGGTTTTGGACAGGGGGCTGACTATGGCTACACCTTC | CAGFGQGADYGYTF
NA | TRBJ2-1 | TRBV20-1 | few | TGCAGTGCTAGAGGAGCACGAGACAATGAGCAGTTCTTC | CSARGARDNEQFF
NA | TRBJ2-3 | TRBV7-2 | few | TGTGCCAGCAGCTTAGCCGGGGCTCGTACAGATACGCAGTATTTT | CASSLAGARTDTQYF
TRBD1 | TRBJ2-2 | TRBV20-1 | few | TGCAGTGCTAGAGGACCCATCGGACAGGGAAACACCGGGGAGCTGTTTTTT | CSARGPIGQGNTGELFF
NA | TRBJ2-2 | TRBV11-3 | few | TGTGCCAGCAGTACCTCAACAGGCACCTACACCGGGGAGCTGTTTTTT | CASSTSTGTYTGELFF
TRBD2 | TRBJ2-1 | TRBV12-3/TRBV12-4 | NA | TGTGCCAGCAGTCTAGCGGGAGGGCCCAATGAGCAGTTCTTC | CASSLAGGPNEQFF
NA | TRBJ1-1 | TRBV25-1 | few | TGTGCCAGCAGTGATACCGGAGCAGGACGTTTGAACACTGAAGCTTTCTTT | CASSDTGAGRLNTEAFF
TRBD1 | TRBJ2-1 | TRBV7-9 | NA | TGTGCCAGCAGCTTAGTCGGGACAGGGGCGTTTTTCGATGAGCAGTTCTTC | CASSLVGTGAFFDEQFF
TRBD2 | TRBJ2-1 | TRBV5-1 | NA | TGCGCCAGGAGACTAGCGGGAGACAATGAGCAGTTCTTC | CARRLAGDNEQFF
NA | TRBJ2-5 | TRBV9 | NA | TGTGCCAGCAGCGTAGATGTGGGAGTGGCAGAGACCCAGTACTTC | CASSVDVGVAETQYF
TRBD2 | TRBJ2-5 | TRBV19 | NA | TGTGCCAGTAGTTCCTGGACTAGCGGGAGGGTAGAGACCCAGTACTTC | CASSSWTSGRVETQYF
TRBD2 | TRBJ2-2 | TRBV3-1 | few | TGTGCCAGCAGCCAAGCGGGGGGGAACGGGGAGCTGTTTTTT | CASSQAGGNGELFF
TRBD1 | TRBJ2-7 | TRBV29-1 | few | TGCAGCGTTCTGCAGGGGGAGTCCGAGCAGTACTTC | CSVLQGESEQYF
NA | TRBJ2-7 | TRBV11-3 | few | TGTGCCAGCAGCTTAGGACTCGGGATTCAGTACTTC | CASSLGLGIQYF
NA | TRBJ2-3 | TRBV6-5 | NA | TGTGCCAGCAATATCCTTGGGGGCCACACAGATACGCAGTATTTT | CASNILGGHTDTQYF
NA | TRBJ2-6 | TRBV29-1 | NA | TGCAGCGTTGAAGGCACTGGGGCCAACGTCCTGACTTTC | CSVEGTGANVLTF
NA | TRBJ1-5 | TRBV7-2 | NA | TGTGCCAGCAGCTTAGTGGCCAGGGGCAATCAGCCCCAGCATTTT | CASSLVARGNQPQHF
TRBD2 | TRBJ2-7 | TRBV7-2 | NA | TGTGCCAGCAGCCACGGACTAGCGGTCGCCCACGAGCAGTACTTC | CASSHGLAVAHEQYF
NA | TRBJ2-3 | TRBV2 | NA | TGTGCCAGCCTGTTCGCGACGGGAAGCACAGATACGCAGTATTTT | CASLFATGSTDTQYF
NA | TRBJ2-4 | TRBV6-2/TRBV6-3 | NA | TGTGCCAGCAGTTCAGTGGAAGGGGCCAAAAACATTCAGTACTTC | CASSSVEGAKNIQYF
TRBD1 | TRBJ2-2 | TRBV2 | NA | TGTGCCAGCAGGGGACAGGGGACGAACACCGGGGAGCTGTTTTTT | CASRGQGTNTGELFF
NA | TRBJ2-1 | TRBV11-2 | NA | TGTGCCAGCAGCTTAGAACACCTATTCTCCTACAATGAGCAGTTCTTC | CASSLEHLFSYNEQFF
TRBD2 | TRBJ2-1 | TRBV11-2 | few | TGTGCCAGCATACCGGGACTAGCGTCTCATGAGCAGTTCTTC | CASIPGLASHEQFF
NA | TRBJ1-1 | TRBV6-6 | NA | TGTGCCAGCAGTACCGTGAAACTGAACACTGAAGCTTTCTTT | CASSTVKLNTEAFF
NA | TRBJ2-6 | TRBV12-3/TRBV12-4 | NA | TGTGCCAGCAGTCTAGCCCTCTCTGGGGCCAACGTCCTGACTTTC | CASSLALSGANVLTF
NA | TRBJ2-7 | TRBV27 | NA | TGTGCCAGCCGTGGAGAGGGGCAGTACTTC | CASRGEGQYF
NA | TRBJ2-2 | TRBV7-3 | once | TGTGCCAGCAGCTTAAAGGGAGGAGCAGGCCCGGTTACCGGGGAGCTGTTTTTT | CASSLKGGAGPVTGELFF
NA | TRBJ1-1 | TRBV6-6 | NA | TGTGCCAGCAGTTCGCGTCAGGGTAAGGACACTGAAGCTTTCTTT | CASSSRQGKDTEAFF
NA | TRBJ2-1 | TRBV30 | NA | TGTGCCTCCCTCGACAGCCGCCATAATAAAAAGTTCTTC | CASLDSRHNKKFF
TRBD1 | TRBJ1-2 | TRBV7-9 | NA | TGTGCCAGCAGCTCCCCGGTGACAGGGAACTATGGCTACACCTTC | CASSSPVTGNYGYTF
TRBD2 | TRBJ2-1 | TRBV6-2/TRBV6-3 | NA | TGTGCCAGCAGTGCGACCGGGACTAGCGGCCTCCAGGAGCAGTTCTTC | CASSATGTSGLQEQFF
TRBD2 | TRBJ2-3 | TRBV20-1 | few | TGCAGTGCTAGGGGACTAGCGGGAGGGCCGAGAGGGCAGTATTTT | CSARGLAGGPRGQYF
TRBD2 | TRBJ2-7 | TRBV20-1 | NA | TGCAGTGCTAGTGGCGGGAGGCACTCCTACGAGCAGTACTTC | CSASGGRHSYEQYF
NA | TRBJ2-7 | TRBV7-2 | few | TGTGCCAGCAGCTTAACGAGGTACAAGCAGTACTTC | CASSLTRYKQYF
NA | TRBJ1-1 | TRBV21-1 | NA | TGTGCCAGCAGCCCCGACAGGGCTTTCACCCCGGACACTGAAGCTTTCTTT | CASSPDRAFTPDTEAFF
NA | TRBJ2-1 | TRBV6-6 | NA | TGTGCCAGCAGGAGGGACTCCTTGGGGGACAATGAGCAGTTCTTC | CASRRDSLGDNEQFF
NA | TRBJ1-5 | TRBV3-1 | NA | TGTGCCAGCAGCCAAGATCAGTCAGGGAATCAGCCCCAGCATTTT | CASSQDQSGNQPQHF
NA | TRBJ1-1 | TRBV20-1 | NA | TGCAGTGCACGGTTCGTCGGCCGGCAGAACACTGAAGCTTTCTTT | CSARFVGRQNTEAFF
NA | TRBJ2-1 | TRBV11-2 | NA | TGTGCCAGCAGCTTAGATCGAACTAGCACCTACAATGAGCAGTTCTTC | CASSLDRTSTYNEQFF
NA | TRBJ2-2 | TRBV3-1 | few | TGTGCCAGCAGCCTCTGGTCCGGGGAGCTGTTTTTT | CASSLWSGELFF
NA | TRBJ1-4 | TRBV28 | once | TGTGCCAGCCGGGACCGCTTGGAGAAACTGTTTTTT | CASRDRLEKLFF
TRBD1 | TRBJ1-6 | TRBV6-5 | NA | TGTGCCAGCAGTTACTCGAGGGATAGGGGGCGAAGTAATTCACCCCTCCACTTT | CASSYSRDRGRSNSPLHF
TRBD2 | TRBJ2-1 | TRBV5-1 | NA | TGCGCCAGCAGCCAACGGCCTAGCGGACTCTACAATGAGCAGTTCTTC | CASSQRPSGLYNEQFF
TRBD2 | TRBJ2-7 | TRBV20-1 | once | TGCAGTCAAGAGTCTAGCGGGACCTACGAGCAGTACTTC | CSQESSGTYEQYF
TRBD2 | TRBJ2-3 | TRBV7-2 | NA | TGTGCCAGCAGCTCGTATAGCGGGAGGGGCACAGATACGCAGTATTTT | CASSSYSGRGTDTQYF
TRBD1 | TRBJ1-5 | TRBV10-3 | NA | TGTGCCATCAGTGTTGACAGGGATCAGCAGCCCCAGCATTTT | CAISVDRDQQPQHF
NA | TRBJ1-3 | TRBV18 | NA | TGTGCCAGCTCACCGACGTTTTTCTCTGGAAACACCATATATTTT | CASSPTFFSGNTIYF